Presented here are 19 T cell receptor beta chains from one specimen sequenced in a study of CD8+ T cells in alopecia areata. Regarding treatment: oral pan-JAK inhibitor, 5-10 mg twice daily. The study team obtained lesional scalp punch biopsies and peripheral blood from alopecia areata patients. Reverse transcribed after extraction, RNA yielded cDNA as the sequencing template. Profiling relied on immunoSEQ multiplex PCR, and the TCRdb table lists in-frame clones only, not all of them. The profile covers 5,000 or so clones, with 71% appearing a single time and 9% to 15% taken by the ten largest. The sample consisted of skin, taken at week 24, from a patient treated with tofacitinib. Receptor source: a human donor with alopecia areata.

The chain joins TRBV6-5 to TRBJ1-2; 7 nucleotides align to TRBD1. Germline-derived CDR1 and CDR2 are MNHEY and SVGAGI. Trimming took 6 bases from V and 3 from J; bases not matched to a gene: 7. The CDR3 spans 14 residues. The CDR3: CASRTRGGDYGYTF. CDR3 DNA: TGTGCCAGCAGGACCCGAGGGGGCGACTATGGCTACACCTTC.

In its sample, this clone was seen once. The chain employs TRBV20-1 and TRBJ1-2; D remains ambiguous. Trimming left V 5 bases short and J 4 bases short, with 8 bases between. Germline V gene data show CDR1 as DFQATT and CDR2 as SNEGSKA (reference sequence). This CDR3 spans 11 amino acids. The CDR3 DNA is TGCAGTGCTTGGGGTGCCTATGGCTACACCTTC. Encoded protein: CSAWGAYGYTF.

This rearrangement joins TRBV5-1 to TRBJ1-5; no reliable D call. The V and J ends lost 4 bases and 0 bases respectively, with 8 bases between them. Germline assignment: CDR1 SGHRS and CDR2 YFSETQ. The CDR3 is 14 amino acids. The chain's CDR3 is CASSLGNSNQPQHF. The CDR3 bases are TGCGCCAGCAGCCTGGGAAATAGCAATCAGCCCCAGCATTTT.

The chain combines TRBV29-1 with TRBJ2-5; the D gene is possibly TRBD2 (5 bases). V was clipped by 0 bases and J by 9 bases, with 11 bases between them. Germline assignment: CDR1 SQVTM and CDR2 ANQGSEA. CDR3 length equals 12 residues. The CDR3 spells CSVEESLGAQYF. In DNA form, the CDR3 reads TGCAGCGTTGAAGAGTCTCTCGGGGCCCAGTACTTC.

This clone was counted only a few times. This chain connects TRBV27 to TRBJ2-3; the match to TRBD2 covers 10 bases. The CDR3 has 14 residues. Trimming removed 4 bases from V and 9 bases from J; junction bases left unmatched: 7. Germline V gives CDR1 MNHEY, CDR2 SMNVEV (reference sequence). The CDR3 DNA is TGTGCCAGCAGTTCCGGGACTAGCGTTGTGACGCAGTATTTT. Translated, it gives CASSSGTSVVTQYF.

The chain employs TRBV10-3 and TRBJ2-5; TRBD1 matches 9 bases. The assigned J gene may be wrong: the sequence end matches TRBJ2-7 better. The germline gives CDR1 ENHRY, CDR2 SYGVKD. The CDR3 runs to 14 residues. CDR3 region: CATTGTGREDEQYF. CDR3 DNA: TGTGCCACAACGGGGACAGGGAGGGAGGACGAGCAGTACTTC.

The gene calls are TRBV19 and TRBJ2-7, with 12 bases identical to TRBD2. V shed 3 bases and J 3 bases; nucleotides not matched to a gene: 6. The CDR3 contains 16 residues. Germline V CDR1 and CDR2: LNHDA, SQIVND (reference sequence). CDR3 sequence: CASSIVLAGGNYEQYF. The CDR3 coding sequence is TGTGCCAGTAGTATCGTACTAGCGGGGGGCAACTACGAGCAGTACTTC.

This clone showed up just once. The V gene is TRBV5-4, the J gene TRBJ2-5, with D perhaps matching TRBD1 or TRBD2 (7 bases each). Germline lookup yields CDR1 SGHNT and CDR2 YYREEE (reference sequence). CDR3 size: 17 residues. V lost 4 bases and J lost 3, with 22 bases in between. CDR3 DNA sequence: TGTGCCAGCAGCCCCCAACCCAGGGGGGGGCGTGAAGAGACCCAGTACTTC. Protein: CASSPQPRGGREETQYF.

This chain uses TRBV4-2 with TRBJ1-2; 8 nucleotides line up with TRBD1. J lost 6 bases, V lost 5 bases, and 5 bases had no gene match. Germline V gene sequence: CDR1 LGHNA, CDR2 YNFKEQ. This CDR3 comprises 13 residues. Here the CDR3 DNA reads TGTGCCAGCAGCGCGACAGGGGTCCATGGCTACACCTTC. This encodes CASSATGVHGYTF.

This chain connects TRBV11-3 to TRBJ2-7; tentatively, D is TRBD1 or TRBD2 (5 bases each). Trimming took 0 bases from V and 1 from J, leaving 13 bases between them. This CDR3 is built from 16 residues. Per germline, CDR1 SGHNT and CDR2 YENEEA. The CDR3 DNA reads as TGTGCCAGCAGCTTAGACGGGACCGATTCTTCCTACGAGCAGTACTTC. Amino acid sequence: CASSLDGTDSSYEQYF.

The rearrangement joins TRBV2 to TRBJ2-1, with 8 bases lining up with TRBD1. Germline V gene lookup returns CDR1 SNHLY and CDR2 FYNNEI. With 7 bases clipped from V and 5 bases from J, the junction kept 7 bases outside the gene matches. CDR3 length: 14 residues. CDR3 region: CASTPTGVHNEQFF. The CDR3 DNA follows: TGTGCCAGCACCCCGACAGGGGTCCACAATGAGCAGTTCTTC.

The rearrangement joins TRBV7-3 to TRBJ1-1, with TRBD1 as a possible D gene (5 bases). The germline V gene has CDR1 SGHTA and CDR2 FQGTGA. Trimming took off 3 bases at V and 3 bases at J, with 11 bases between the two ends. The CDR3 consists of 14 residues. For the CDR3, the DNA is TGTGCCAGCAGCTTTGGGGGGTTTGACACTGAAGCTTTCTTT. The encoded protein is CASSFGGFDTEAFF.

J is TRBJ1-1 and V is TRBV7-3; a weak D match, TRBD1 (5 bases). The V and J ends lost 3 bases and 1 base respectively, with 15 bases between them. The CDR3 runs to 16 residues. Germline CDR1 is SGHTA and CDR2 is FQGTGA. The CDR3 DNA is TGTGCCAGCAGCTTCGGTCAGGGTAGAGGGAACACTGAAGCTTTCTTT. As protein: CASSFGQGRGNTEAFF.

The chain employs TRBV6-1 and TRBJ1-5; D gene unclear. The V and J ends lost 2 bases and 0 bases respectively, with 11 bases between them. The germline CDR1 and CDR2 sequences are MNHNS and SASEGT. This CDR3 is built from 16 residues. The CDR3 region has the DNA TGTGCCAGCAGTGAACTGACACTCCATAGCAATCAGCCCCAGCATTTT. Residues: CASSELTLHSNQPQHF.

J is TRBJ2-1 and V is TRBV7-3; 10 positions agree with TRBD1. This CDR3 contains 15 residues. The junction had 3 bases not matched to a gene; V was cut back by 4 bases and J by 3 bases. In germline, CDR1 is SGHTA, CDR2 FQGTGA. The CDR3 DNA sequence: TGTGCCAGCAGCTCCGGGACAGGGGTCTACAATGAGCAGTTCTTC. Its protein is CASSSGTGVYNEQFF.

The rearrangement links TRBV7-9 to TRBJ1-2; D unclear. The CDR3 covers 12 residues. Trimming shortened V by 5 bases and J by 2 bases, and 6 bases separated the two germline ends. The germline V gene has CDR1 SEHNR and CDR2 FQNEAQ (reference sequence). The CDR3 is CASSEENYGYTF. In DNA form, the CDR3 reads TGTGCCAGCAGCGAAGAGAACTATGGCTACACCTTC.

The V and J genes are TRBV2 and TRBJ2-1, with D unresolved. Germline CDR1 is SNHLY and CDR2 is FYNNEI. This CDR3 contains 13 residues. Trimming took off 2 bases at V and 10 bases at J, with 12 bases between the two ends. The CDR3 region is CASSERWVEEQFF. The CDR3 DNA sequence: TGTGCCAGCAGTGAACGTTGGGTGGAGGAGCAGTTCTTC. Looking up the rest from reference TRBV2 and TRBJ2-1 gives the full variable domain: EPEVTQTPSHQVTQMGQEVILRCVPISNHLYFYWYRQILGQKVEFLVSFYNNEISEKSEIFDDQFSVERPDGSNFTLKIRSTKLEDSAMYFCASSERWVEEQFFGPGTRLTVL.

The chain joins TRBV6-1 to TRBJ2-3; 15 bases match TRBD2. The ends lost 4 bases at V and 4 bases at J; junction bases unmatched: 0. This CDR3 region has 15 residues. Per germline, CDR1 MNHNS and CDR2 SASEGT. The CDR3 nucleotides are TGTGCCAGCAGTGGGACTAGCGGGGGGGCAGATACGCAGTATTTT. Translating it yields CASSGTSGGADTQYF.

V and J are TRBV5-1 and TRBJ2-7, with D possibly matching TRBD1 (6 bases). The CDR3 runs 14 residues. Germline V gene lookup returns CDR1 SGHRS and CDR2 YFSETQ. V was pared by 5 bases and J by 0 bases, with 12 bases between. CDR3 in DNA: TGCGCCAGCAGTCCCGACAGGATCTCCTACGAGCAGTACTTC. This translates into CASSPDRISYEQYF.